This TCR beta chain was found in a study of cytomegalovirus exposure and HLA in healthy donors. The PCR ran on 60 Vbeta and 13 Jbeta primers. TCRdb's copy holds only in-frame clones and misses some; the assay was immunoSEQ multiplex PCR. The table has roughly 120,000 clones, 76% seen once. The CDR3 covers 15 residues. The V end lost 0 bases, the J end lost 1 base, and 6 bases lay between the germline ends. Germline values: CDR1 MNHEY, CDR2 SMNVEV (reference sequence). The origin of this receptor is a young man in good health and CMV-seropositive. This chain joins TRBV27 and TRBJ2-2; D unclear. Material for sequencing was PBMCs. CDR3 protein: CASSLSNGNTGELFF. As DNA, the CDR3 is TGTGCCAGCAGTTTATCTAACGGGAACACCGGGGAGCTGTTTTTT.